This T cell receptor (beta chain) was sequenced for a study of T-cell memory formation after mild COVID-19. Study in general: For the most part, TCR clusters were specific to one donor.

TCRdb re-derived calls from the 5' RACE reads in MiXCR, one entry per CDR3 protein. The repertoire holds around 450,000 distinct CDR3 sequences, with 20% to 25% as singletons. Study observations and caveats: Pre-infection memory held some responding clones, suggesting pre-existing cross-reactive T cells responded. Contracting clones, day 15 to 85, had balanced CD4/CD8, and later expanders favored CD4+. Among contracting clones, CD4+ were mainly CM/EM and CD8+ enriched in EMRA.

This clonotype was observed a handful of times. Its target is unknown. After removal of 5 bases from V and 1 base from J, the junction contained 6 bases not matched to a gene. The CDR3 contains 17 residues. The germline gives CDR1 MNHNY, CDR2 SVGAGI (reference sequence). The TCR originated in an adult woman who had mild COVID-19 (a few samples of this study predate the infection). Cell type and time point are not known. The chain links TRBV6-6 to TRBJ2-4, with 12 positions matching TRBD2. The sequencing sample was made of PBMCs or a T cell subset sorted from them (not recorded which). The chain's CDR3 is CASSILAGGRAKNIQYF. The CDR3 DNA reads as TGTGCCAGCAGTATCCTAGCGGGGGGGCGGGCCAAAAACATTCAGTACTTC.